The clone carrying this TCR beta chain was seen repeatedly, ten times or more. This entry comes from a study of Graves' ophthalmopathy and Graves' hyperthyroidism. Amplification of TCR beta CDR3 regions used RNA transcripts. Following a first-round RT-PCR that used HTBI primers, a second-round multiplex PCR was carried out. TCRdb reanalysed the multiplex PCR reads using MiXCR and keeps one entry per CDR3 protein. The data show around 340,000 distinct CDR3 sequences, about 17% seen once. Germline lookup yields CDR1 MNHEY and CDR2 SMNVEV (reference sequence). Trimming stripped 7 bases from V and 10 bases from J, with 17 bases between. The CDR3 runs 14 residues.

Sequencing was done on a sample of peripheral blood. This receptor was taken from an adult man with Graves' ophthalmopathy. J is TRBJ1-6 and V is TRBV27; a possible D gene is TRBD1 (5 bases). The CDR3 nucleotides read TGTGCCAGCAAAGGTCCGGGTGGGGGATCACCCCTCCACTTT. Translation: CASKGPGGGSPLHF.